A single sample gave rise to the 12 T cell receptor beta chains below, sequenced in a study of human T cells and chemical hapten exposure. MiXCR, applied by TCRdb to the RACE reads, yields one record per CDR3 protein. The data contain around 260,000 distinct CDR3 sequences, 7.5% to 10% of them singletons. This sample's time point: pre-sensitization, week 0. Stated treatment: therapeutic diphenylcyclopropenone sensitization with weekly scalp DPC. This sample comprised whole blood, obtained in connection with sensitization to the hapten diphenylcyclopropenone (DPC). Receptors were obtained from a woman aged 40 to 50 with alopecia areata. Some clones in this sample may be carry-over from other donors' samples.

Only a few counts were recorded for this clonotype. The rearrangement joins TRBV28 to TRBJ2-3, with D perhaps matching TRBD1 or TRBD2 (6 bases each). Germline V gene lookup returns CDR1 MDHEN and CDR2 SYDVKM. Deletions cut 6 bases from V and 3 bases from J, with 16 bases between. The CDR3 totals 15 residues. CDR3 nucleotides: TGTGCCAGCAGAGTTGGGGGGCGCGGGACAGATACGCAGTATTTT. It translates to CASRVGGRGTDTQYF.

The genes are TRBV10-3 and TRBJ1-2; unclear D gene. This CDR3 region has 14 residues. Germline CDR1 reads ENHRY; CDR2 reads SYGVKD. V was clipped by 4 bases and J by 2 bases, with 11 bases between them. The DNA for the CDR3 is TGTGCCATCAGTGGAGCTGGGGAGAACTATGGCTACACCTTC. Its translation is CAISGAGENYGYTF.

The rearrangement uses TRBV12-3 or TRBV12-4 and TRBJ1-1; D is possibly TRBD1 (5 bases). The CDR3 runs to 14 residues. Trimming removed 0 bases at V and 3 bases at J, with 8 bases between. The CDR3, as DNA: TGTGCCAGCAGTTTAGCTGGGGGGTACACTGAAGCTTTCTTT. This encodes CASSLAGGYTEAFF.

This clonotype was detected only a few times. In DNA, the CDR3 is TGTGCCAGCAGGACAGGGGTTGTTGAAAAACTGTTTTTT. Encoded protein: CASRTGVVEKLFF. This chain joins TRBV12-3 or TRBV12-4 and TRBJ1-4; TRBD1 agrees at 8 bases. The CDR3 has 13 amino acids. V trimming: 6 bases; J trimming: 7 bases; junction bases outside the gene matches: 4.

The rearrangement uses TRBV4-3 and TRBJ2-4, with D uncertain. CDR1 is LGHNA and CDR2 is YSLEER in the germline V gene. This CDR3 region has 20 residues. Trimming removed 1 base at V and 0 bases at J, with 22 bases between. The CDR3 coding sequence is TGCGCCAGCAGCCAAGCCTTACACATAACAGCCATCATAGCCAAAAACATTCAGTACTTC. As protein: CASSQALHITAIIAKNIQYF.

This chain uses TRBV11-3 with TRBJ2-2, with D tentatively TRBD1 or TRBD2 (5 bases each). The CDR3 covers 14 residues. The germline V gene has CDR1 SGHNT and CDR2 YENEEA. V shed 1 base and J shed 6 bases, with 9 bases lying between them. This chain's CDR3 is CASSLVRGAGELFF. The CDR3 nucleotides are TGTGCCAGCAGCTTAGTGCGAGGGGCCGGGGAGCTGTTTTTT.

The CDR3 here is CSASSWETMKYTF. The CDR3 DNA reads TGCAGTGCCAGTAGTTGGGAAACTATGAAGTACACCTTC. This chain connects TRBV20-1 to TRBJ1-2, with D hard to call. V dropped 6 bases and J dropped 11 bases, with 22 bases sitting between them. The length of the CDR3 is 13 residues. Per the germline V gene, CDR1 is DFQATT and CDR2 is SNEGSKA (reference sequence).

This clonotype was detected only a few times. The V gene is TRBV6-2 or TRBV6-3, the J gene TRBJ1-6; D might be TRBD1 (5 bases). The length of the CDR3 is 14 residues. V gave up 2 bases and J gave up 10 bases, with 12 bases separating them. CDR1 MNHEY and CDR2 SVGEGT come from the germline V gene. The CDR3: CASSYAAGRSPLHF. In DNA form, the CDR3 reads TGTGCCAGCAGTTACGCGGCAGGGCGGTCACCCCTCCACTTT.

CDR3 sequence (DNA): TGTGCCAGCAGCTCGGACGTCAATCAGCCCCAGCATTTT. Its protein is CASSSDVNQPQHF. V and J are TRBV7-2 and TRBJ1-5; D unclear. CDR1 and CDR2 from the germline V gene are SGHTA and FQGNSA. The CDR3 extends over 13 amino acids. V was clipped by 4 bases and J by 3 bases, with 7 bases between them.

This clonotype occurred a few times. V gene TRBV6-2 or TRBV6-3 combines with J gene TRBJ2-6; a weak D match, TRBD2 (5 bases). Germline CDR1 MNHEY, CDR2 SVGEGT. Trimming removed 5 bases at V and 3 bases at J, with 11 bases between. The CDR3 is 15 amino acids. The CDR3 protein is CASSDGLYGANVLTF. The CDR3 nucleotides read TGTGCCAGCAGTGACGGACTTTATGGGGCCAACGTCCTGACTTTC.

In its sample, this clonotype was seen a few times. This chain uses TRBV4-2 with TRBJ2-7; tentative D call: TRBD2 (5 bases). CDR3 length equals 16 residues. Trimming shortened V by 1 base and J by 2 bases, and 15 bases separated the two germline ends. The germline V gene has CDR1 LGHNA and CDR2 YNFKEQ. The CDR3 DNA reads as TGTGCCAGCAGCCAAGGATACGAGGACTCGACCTACGAGCAGTACTTC. This gives the protein CASSQGYEDSTYEQYF.

This clonotype showed up just a few times. This sequence joins TRBV2 and TRBJ2-2; 10 bases are shared with TRBD2. V gave up 8 bases and J gave up 2 bases; unmatched junction bases: 11. This CDR3 is 17 amino acids long. CDR1 is SNHLY and CDR2 is FYNNEI in the germline V gene. The CDR3 is CASGRLAGVPNTGELFF. For the CDR3, the DNA is TGTGCCAGCGGGAGGCTAGCGGGAGTACCCAACACCGGGGAGCTGTTTTTT.